These 22 T cell receptor beta chains were sequenced from one sample in a study of blood T cell repertoires in COVID-19 (dated by TCRdb to about 2020). Libraries were prepared through the immunoSEQ multiplex PCR assay. TCRdb re-hosts the immuneACCESS table, in-frame sequences only. Its copies lack some clones; in the studies checked, an unresolved V gene accounts for under half of them, and the cause for the rest is not known. Present in this sample are about 87,000 clones, approximately 82% of which were seen just once. The top ten constitute roughly 2.2% of the sample. The sequenced sample was peripheral blood. The receptor source for this set is a woman between 65 and 79 years old with acute or convalescent COVID-19.

This clone was detected once. J is TRBJ1-1 and V is TRBV19; D is perhaps TRBD1 (5 bases). Germline loops: CDR1 LNHDA, CDR2 SQIVND (reference sequence). This CDR3 contains 15 residues. With 2 bases removed from V and 1 base from J, the gap between germline ends came to 11 bases. DNA for the CDR3: TGTGCCAGTAGTATAATCGGGGGGTCGAACACTGAAGCTTTCTTT. Protein: CASSIIGGSNTEAFF.

The rearrangement links TRBV7-8 to TRBJ2-2; maybe TRBD2 (5 bases). V dropped 1 base and J dropped 5 bases, with 14 bases sitting between them. This CDR3 has 16 residues. Germline CDR1 reads SGHVS; CDR2 reads FQNEAQ. CDR3 loop: CASSLETGSGTGELFF. CDR3 DNA: TGTGCCAGCAGCTTAGAGACGGGGTCGGGGACCGGGGAGCTGTTTTTT.

This chain joins TRBV6-1 and TRBJ1-5; D gene ambiguous. Germline V gene lookup returns CDR1 MNHNS and CDR2 SASEGT. The germline V and J ends were trimmed by 4 bases and 0 bases, with 13 bases remaining between them. The CDR3 covers 16 residues. The CDR3 loop reads CASSGSGGPSNQPQHF. The CDR3 DNA follows: TGTGCCAGCAGTGGGTCAGGAGGCCCTAGCAATCAGCCCCAGCATTTT.

The CDR3, as DNA: TGTGCCACACTTCATTCGGGCACCGGGGAGCTGTTTTTT. Amino acid sequence: CATLHSGTGELFF. The chain joins TRBV28 to TRBJ2-2; D is undetermined. Looked up from germline, CDR1 is MDHEN and CDR2 is SYDVKM. V gave up 10 bases and J gave up 4 bases, with 13 bases separating them. This CDR3 is built from 13 residues.

This chain connects TRBV10-3 to TRBJ1-2; 12 bases agree with TRBD1. The V segment lost 4 bases and the J segment 2 bases; nucleotides outside the gene matches: 5. The CDR3 is 16 residues long. Germline loops: CDR1 ENHRY, CDR2 SYGVKD. The CDR3 here is CAISGQGTGGNYGYTF. In nucleotides, the CDR3 is TGTGCCATCAGTGGACAAGGGACAGGGGGCAACTATGGCTACACCTTC.

The V gene is TRBV21-1, the J gene TRBJ1-2. TRBV21-1 is listed as a pseudogene. The CDR3 consists of 14 residues. Here the CDR3 reads CASSYCRVLYGYTF. The CDR3 nucleotides read TGTGCCAGCAGCTACTGCCGGGTCCTCTATGGCTACACCTTC.

This clone was observed a handful of times. The rearrangement links TRBV5-1 to TRBJ2-2; D remains ambiguous. Trimming took off 0 bases at V and 5 bases at J, with 17 bases between the two ends. CDR1 and CDR2 (germline): SGHRS, YFSETQ. The CDR3 runs 17 residues. The CDR3 loop is CASSLGGFYEETGELFF. The CDR3 DNA is TGCGCCAGCAGCTTGGGCGGATTTTACGAGGAAACCGGGGAGCTGTTTTTT.

V and J are TRBV13 and TRBJ2-2, with TRBD1 matching 8 bases. Germline V gene sequence: CDR1 PRHDT, CDR2 FYEKMQ (reference sequence). Trimming took 5 bases from V and 0 from J; bases not matched to a gene: 5. There are 16 residues in the CDR3. This chain's CDR3 is CASSRGQASNTGELFF. The CDR3 DNA reads as TGTGCCAGCAGCCGGGGACAGGCGTCGAACACCGGGGAGCTGTTTTTT.

The rearrangement joins TRBV18 to TRBJ1-1; D gene uncertain. This CDR3 is 13 amino acids long. V lost 0 bases and J 11 bases, leaving 13 bases between the germline ends. Germline CDR1 and CDR2: KGHSH and LQKENI. For the CDR3, the DNA is TGTGCCAGCTCACCACCCTGGCCTTATGTGGCTTTCTTT. Encoded protein: CASSPPWPYVAFF.

The rearrangement joins TRBV30 to TRBJ2-1; 9 bases are shared with TRBD2. The CDR3 is made up of 15 amino acids. CDR1 is GTSNPN and CDR2 is SVGIG in the germline V gene (reference sequence). Trimming removed 1 base from V and 9 bases from J; junction bases left unmatched: 10. The CDR3 is CAWSGASGAGAEQFF. Here the CDR3 DNA reads TGTGCCTGGAGTGGGGCTAGCGGGGCGGGGGCTGAGCAGTTCTTC.

The chain couples TRBV11-3 to TRBJ2-7, with 7 bases aligning to TRBD1. V lost 4 bases and J lost 4; bases outside the gene matches: 4. Germline-derived CDR1 and CDR2 are SGHNT and YENEEA. This CDR3 contains 13 residues. The CDR3 spells CASSYSGGYEQYF. The CDR3 region has the DNA TGTGCCAGCAGCTATTCAGGGGGTTACGAGCAGTACTTC.

V gene TRBV5-1 combines with J gene TRBJ1-4, with 8 positions matching TRBD1. V shed 4 bases and J 6 bases; nucleotides not matched to a gene: 8. The CDR3 totals 15 residues. CDR1 is SGHRS and CDR2 is YFSETQ in the germline V gene. CDR3 residues: CASSDPQGAHEKLFF. The CDR3 nucleotides are TGCGCCAGCAGCGACCCTCAGGGGGCGCATGAAAAACTGTTTTTT.

The chain joins TRBV7-9 to TRBJ1-4; D call uncertain. Germline CDR1 SEHNR, CDR2 FQNEAQ (reference sequence). The V and J ends lost 5 bases and 0 bases respectively, with 10 bases between them. CDR3 length equals 15 residues. The CDR3 reads CASSLKPTTNEKLFF. The DNA of the CDR3 is TGTGCCAGCAGCCTAAAGCCCACAACTAATGAAAAACTGTTTTTT.

V usage is TRBV20-1 and J usage is TRBJ2-1; TRBD2 aligns across 9 bases. The V gene end was trimmed by 8 bases and the J gene end by 4 bases; junction bases not matched to a gene: 0. The CDR3 is 11 amino acids. CDR1 and CDR2 from the germline V gene are DFQATT and SNEGSKA (reference sequence). The CDR3 sequence: CSLAGYNEQFF. The CDR3, as DNA: TGCAGTCTAGCGGGGTACAATGAGCAGTTCTTC.

This rearrangement joins TRBV10-3 to TRBJ2-1; D might be TRBD2 (5 bases). Germline V lookup: CDR1 ENHRY, CDR2 SYGVKD. V lost 0 bases, J lost 9 bases, and 15 bases lay in between. The CDR3 length is 15 residues. CDR3 sequence reads: CAISESAGRGSEQFF. CDR3 DNA: TGTGCCATCAGTGAGTCCGCGGGCCGAGGGAGTGAGCAGTTCTTC.

This chain connects TRBV5-1 to TRBJ2-2; no clear D gene. This CDR3 comprises 14 residues. V was pared by 8 bases and J by 3 bases, with 14 bases between. The germline CDR1 and CDR2 sequences are SGHRS and YFSETQ. The CDR3 protein is CASETGYHTGELFF. In DNA form, the CDR3 reads TGCGCCAGTGAGACCGGGTATCACACCGGGGAGCTGTTTTTT.

The chain has TRBV5-4 and TRBJ2-1; 7 bases match TRBD1. The CDR3 is 15 amino acids. The germline CDR1 and CDR2 sequences are SGHNT and YYREEE (reference sequence). The V and J ends lost 2 bases and 4 bases, in that order; junction bases with no gene match: 6. The CDR3 sequence is CASSFGTDDYNEQFF. CDR3 bases: TGTGCCAGCAGCTTTGGGACAGATGATTACAATGAGCAGTTCTTC.

V and J are TRBV11-3 and TRBJ2-1; 9 bases agree with TRBD1. CDR3 length: 12 amino acids. The V gene end was trimmed by 5 bases and the J gene end by 10 bases; junction bases not matched to a gene: 3. Germline values: CDR1 SGHNT, CDR2 YENEEA. Written as DNA, the CDR3 is TGTGCCAGCAGCCGGACAGGGGACGAGCAGTTCTTC. Translation: CASSRTGDEQFF.

The genes are TRBV20-1 and TRBJ1-2; tentative D call: TRBD1 (5 bases). The V gene's germline CDR1 is DFQATT and CDR2 SNEGSKA (reference sequence). The V and J ends lost 7 bases and 4 bases respectively, with 7 bases between them. The CDR3 is 10 residues long. Written as DNA, the CDR3 is TGCAGTGTTGACAGCTATGGCTACACCTTC. It is translated as CSVDSYGYTF.

The CDR3 DNA reads TGCGCCAGCAGGACCGGGACTGAAAACATTCAGTACTTC. This sequence encodes CASRTGTENIQYF. The V call is TRBV10-2, the J call TRBJ2-4; a weak D match, TRBD2 (6 bases). The germline V and J ends were trimmed by 6 bases and 5 bases, with 11 bases remaining between them. Germline V gives CDR1 WSHSY, CDR2 SAAADI. The CDR3 loop spans 13 amino acids.

This clone has a handful of counts. The rearrangement joins TRBV28 to TRBJ2-6, with D perhaps TRBD1 (5 bases). Trimming pared 6 bases from V and 0 bases from J, leaving 15 bases between. This CDR3 has 17 amino acids. Germline CDR1 and CDR2: MDHEN and SYDVKM. The CDR3 DNA sequence: TGTGCCAGCAGCCCGCCATTAGGGGTCTCTGGGGCCAACGTCCTGACTTTC. As protein: CASSPPLGVSGANVLTF.

This chain joins TRBV5-1 and TRBJ2-1, with 10 bases identical to TRBD1. J lost 6 bases, V lost 3 bases, and 12 bases had no gene match. Germline V lookup: CDR1 SGHRS, CDR2 YFSETQ. The CDR3 has 17 residues. The CDR3 nucleotides are TGCGCCAGCAGCTCCGCCTCCGGGACAGGGGTCGTCAATGAGCAGTTCTTC. It yields the protein CASSSASGTGVVNEQFF.